Below are 26 T cell receptor beta chains sequenced from a single sample in a study of regulatory T cells in long-lasting Graves disease. Building the TCR beta libraries relied on iRepertoire HTBI primers, and CDR3 regions underwent Arm-PCR. Each CDR3 protein is one row after TCRdb ran MiXCR on the multiplex PCR reads. This table has 550,000 to 600,000 distinct CDR3 sequences, about 16% appearing once. As to time point: newly diagnosed GD, antithyroid drugs for less than 3 months. TCR sequences were obtained from RNA taken from PBMCs. The same data also contributed to another study, on T cells in Graves' hyperthyroidism and ophthalmopathy.

The specimen was peripheral blood mononuclear cells (PBMCs), collected at new diagnosis, from a patient treated with antithyroid drugs. Every receptor here comes from a young man with Graves disease.

The chain recombines TRBV19 with TRBJ1-1; D unresolved. V lost 1 base to trimming and J lost 6 bases, with 9 bases between them. The V gene's germline CDR1 is LNHDA and CDR2 SQIVND (reference sequence). This CDR3 contains 13 residues. CDR3 bases: TGTGCCAGTAGTATAGCTGCGGGTGCTGAAGCTTTCTTT. It encodes CASSIAAGAEAFF.

This clonotype was counted many times. The V gene is TRBV7-2, the J gene TRBJ2-1; the D is unclear. Trimming left V 6 bases short and J 7 bases short, with 16 bases between. Germline V gene sequence: CDR1 SGHTA, CDR2 FQGNSA. The CDR3 is made up of 14 amino acids. CDR3 in amino acids: CASSTPPAANEQFF. In DNA form, the CDR3 reads TGTGCCAGCAGTACCCCCCCGGCCGCGAATGAGCAGTTCTTC. Drawing the rest from reference TRBV7-2 and TRBJ2-1, the complete variable domain is GAGVSQSPSNKVTEKGKDVELRCDPISGHTALYWYRQSLGQGLEFLIYFQGNSAPDKSGLPSDRFSAERTGGSVSTLTIQRTQQEDSAVYLCASSTPPAANEQFFGPGTRLTVL.

This clonotype was counted many times. The chain carries TRBV12-3 or TRBV12-4 and TRBJ2-7; 10 nucleotides align to TRBD2. The V segment lost 1 base and the J segment 6 bases; nucleotides outside the gene matches: 3. The CDR3 is made up of 14 amino acids. CDR3 coding DNA: TGTGCCAGCAGTTTAGTAGCGGGAGGTGCCGAGCAGTACTTC. This sequence encodes CASSLVAGGAEQYF.

This chain joins TRBV19 and TRBJ2-2, with TRBD2 matching over 9 bases. This CDR3 has 16 residues. The germline V gene has CDR1 LNHDA and CDR2 SQIVND (reference sequence). J lost 1 base, V lost 6 bases, and 6 bases had no gene match. The CDR3: CASSFSSGVNTGELFF. The CDR3 coding sequence is TGTGCCAGTAGCTTCTCTAGCGGGGTGAACACCGGGGAGCTGTTTTTT. Variable domain in full (rest from reference TRBV19 and TRBJ2-2): DGGITQSPKYLFRKEGQNVTLSCEQNLNHDAMYWYRQDPGQGLRLIYYSQIVNDFQKGDIAEGYSVSREKKESFPLTVTSAQKNPTAFYLCASSFSSGVNTGELFFGEGSRLTVL.

The chain couples TRBV19 to TRBJ2-1; 11 bases are shared with TRBD2. This CDR3 has 16 amino acids. From germline, CDR1 is LNHDA and CDR2 SQIVND (reference sequence). The trim removed 1 base at V and 8 bases at J, leaving 7 bases unmatched. The CDR3 coding sequence is TGTGCCAGTAGTATAGGTAGCGGGAGGGCCAACTATGAGCAGTTCTTC. It codes for CASSIGSGRANYEQFF.

The sample holds many counts of this clonotype. V usage is TRBV6-2 or TRBV6-3 and J usage is TRBJ2-7; weak D call: TRBD2 (5 bases). The V gene's germline CDR1 is MNHEY and CDR2 SVGEGT. V was cut by 0 bases and J by 3 bases, with 9 bases left in between. The CDR3 has 14 amino acids. CDR3 DNA: TGTGCCAGCAGTTACTCCGCCGCGGGCTACGAGCAGTACTTC. Protein: CASSYSAAGYEQYF.

In nucleotides, the CDR3 is TGTGCCAGCAGCTCGGTCCCCGAGGATACGCAGTATTTT. Translation gives CASSSVPEDTQYF. The J gene is TRBJ2-3, the V gene TRBV6-1; D uncertain. The CDR3 runs to 13 residues. Germline V lookup: CDR1 MNHNS, CDR2 SASEGT. V lost 6 bases and J 6 bases, leaving 13 bases between the germline ends.

The chain recombines TRBV18 with TRBJ2-3, with 7 bases lining up with TRBD1. The DNA matches TRBJ2-5 better at its end, which makes the J call doubtful. This CDR3 spans 14 amino acids. Germline CDR1 reads KGHSH; CDR2 reads LQKENI. This CDR3 is CASSEDRVEETQYF. CDR3 DNA: TGTGCCAGCTCAGAAGACAGGGTTGAGGAGACCCAGTACTTC.

This clonotype was seen many times. The chain employs TRBV29-1 and TRBJ2-3; no definite D call. Per germline, CDR1 SQVTM and CDR2 ANQGSEA. The germline V and J ends were trimmed by 7 bases and 5 bases, with 16 bases remaining between them. CDR3 length: 13 amino acids. CDR3 DNA sequence: TGCAGCGCAACCCCGGCCGGTAAAGATACGCAGTATTTT. Its protein product is CSATPAGKDTQYF.

The gene calls are TRBV13 and TRBJ2-2; tentative D call: TRBD2 (5 bases). The V end lost 6 bases, the J end lost 7 bases, and 15 bases lay between the germline ends. The CDR3 contains 14 residues. From germline, CDR1 is PRHDT and CDR2 FYEKMQ (reference sequence). The CDR3: CASSIRRMGGELFF. DNA for the CDR3: TGTGCCAGCAGTATCCGGAGGATGGGCGGGGAGCTGTTTTTT.

This clonotype was observed a handful of times. The rearrangement uses TRBV5-1 and TRBJ2-5, with D possibly TRBD2 on 5 matching bases. Trimming pared 4 bases from V and 4 bases from J, leaving 14 bases between. The length of the CDR3 is 14 residues. Germline V gene lookup returns CDR1 SGHRS and CDR2 YFSETQ. CDR3 protein: CASSRADSGETQYF. CDR3 coding DNA: TGCGCCAGCAGCCGGGCGGACTCAGGAGAGACCCAGTACTTC.

CDR3 DNA sequence: TGCAGTGCTGAGGGCAGGGGAGGTAGCACCGGGGAGCTGTTTTTT. This translates into CSAEGRGGSTGELFF. This chain joins TRBV20-1 and TRBJ2-2, with D perhaps being TRBD1 or TRBD2 (6 bases each). Germline CDR1 reads DFQATT; CDR2 reads SNEGSKA (reference sequence). The CDR3 spans 15 residues. Trimming took 5 bases from V and 4 from J, leaving 17 bases between them.

This rearrangement joins TRBV5-5 to TRBJ2-2; the match to TRBD2 covers 7 bases. J gave up 6 bases and V 0 bases, and 8 bases lay outside the gene matches. Germline V gives CDR1 SGHKS, CDR2 YYEKEE (reference sequence). This CDR3 contains 16 residues. The CDR3 bases are TGTGCCAGCAGCTTGGATGCGCGGGGGTCCTCCGGGGAGCTGTTTTTT. It specifies CASSLDARGSSGELFF.

This clonotype was recorded at least ten times. V and J are TRBV20-1 and TRBJ2-7; D remains ambiguous. The CDR3 covers 17 residues. V was trimmed by 6 bases and J by 0 bases, leaving 24 bases between them. Per germline, CDR1 DFQATT and CDR2 SNEGSKA (reference sequence). Here the CDR3 DNA reads TGCAGTGCACTCGTCTTACCCGACCAAGGGCCCTCCTACGAGCAGTACTTC. It is translated as CSALVLPDQGPSYEQYF.

Note on this clonotype: Lacking the conserved final phenylalanine or tryptophan, this CDR3 likely reflects a read error. The V and J genes are TRBV7-9 and TRBJ2-1; D is perhaps TRBD1 or TRBD2 (5 bases each). V was cut by 4 bases and J by 4 bases, with 17 bases left in between. Germline V gene data show CDR1 as SEHNR and CDR2 as FQNEAQ (reference sequence). CDR3 length equals 16 residues. The CDR3 protein is CASSSEGPTTYNEQFS. Here the CDR3 DNA reads TGTGCCAGCAGCTCCGAGGGACCAACGACTTACAATGAGCAGTTCTCC.

Ten or more counts support this clonotype. The chain carries TRBV20-1 and TRBJ2-7; D might be TRBD2 (5 bases). The CDR3 loop spans 14 amino acids. CDR1 and CDR2 (germline): DFQATT, SNEGSKA (reference sequence). Between the trimmed V and J ends, which lost 3 bases and 3 bases, there was a span of 15 bases. This CDR3 reads CSASGTSRGYEQYF. CDR3 in DNA: TGCAGTGCTAGTGGAACTAGTCGAGGCTACGAGCAGTACTTC.

This clonotype was seen many times. CDR3 nucleotides: TGTGCCAGCAGCGACCGAAGCTATGGCTACACCTTC. Protein product: CASSDRSYGYTF. This chain connects TRBV28 to TRBJ1-2; D not certain. Germline V gene data show CDR1 as MDHEN and CDR2 as SYDVKM. Trimming cost V 6 bases and J 4 bases, with 9 bases left between them. This CDR3 has 12 residues.

The chain links TRBV13 to TRBJ2-7; D gene ambiguous. This CDR3 has 13 residues. Trimming cost V 3 bases and J 1 base, with 7 bases left between them. Germline CDR1 reads PRHDT; CDR2 reads FYEKMQ (reference sequence). CDR3 protein: CASSFGFSYEQYF. The CDR3 DNA reads TGTGCCAGCAGCTTCGGGTTTTCCTACGAGCAGTACTTC.

This clonotype appeared a few times. The chain is built from TRBV12-3 or TRBV12-4 and TRBJ1-5; possibly TRBD1 for D (6 bases). The CDR3 has 13 amino acids. V was shortened by 6 bases and J by 7 bases, with 13 bases between the two germline ends. This CDR3 is CASRGGTGQPQHF. CDR3 DNA: TGTGCCAGCAGAGGGGGGACGGGCCAGCCCCAGCATTTT.

V usage is TRBV4-2 and J usage is TRBJ2-1; the D gene could be TRBD1 or TRBD2 (5 bases each). CDR3 size: 17 residues. V lost 4 bases, J lost 6 bases, and 22 bases lay in between. Germline loops: CDR1 LGHNA, CDR2 YNFKEQ. The CDR3 DNA reads as TGTGCCAGCAGCCGCCGGGGCTTACTAGGTGGCGGCAATGAGCAGTTCTTC. This translates into CASSRRGLLGGGNEQFF.

This chain links TRBV12-3 or TRBV12-4 with TRBJ1-3; D is unclear. The CDR3 consists of 15 residues. V was trimmed by 1 base and J by 2 bases, leaving 9 bases between them. The CDR3 is CASSLGPDTGNTIYF. The CDR3 DNA reads TGTGCCAGCAGTTTAGGGCCAGATACTGGAAACACCATATATTTT.

The chain couples TRBV4-1 to TRBJ2-1; D is ambiguous. The CDR3 covers 15 residues. Per the germline V gene, CDR1 is MGHRA and CDR2 is YSYEKL. V was cut by 0 bases and J by 0 bases, with 6 bases left in between. This CDR3 reads CASSQDLGSYNEQFF. The CDR3 region has the DNA TGCGCCAGCAGCCAAGATCTGGGCTCCTACAATGAGCAGTTCTTC.

The V call is TRBV15, the J call TRBJ1-5, with D possibly being TRBD1 (5 bases). Between the trimmed V and J ends, which lost 3 bases and 3 bases, there was a span of 12 bases. Germline loops: CDR1 LNHNV, CDR2 YYDKDF (reference sequence). This CDR3 spans 15 amino acids. The CDR3 sequence is CATSRSGTDNQPQHF. The CDR3 nucleotides are TGTGCCACCAGCAGGTCGGGGACGGACAATCAGCCCCAGCATTTT.

Ten or more counts support this clonotype. For the CDR3, the DNA is TGTGCCAGCAGCGCACAATCGCGCGGGGAGACCCAGTACTTC. This translates into CASSAQSRGETQYF. The rearrangement links TRBV2 to TRBJ2-5; possibly TRBD2 for D (5 bases). Germline CDR1 and CDR2: SNHLY and FYNNEI. Deletions cut 6 bases from V and 5 bases from J, with 16 bases between. The length of the CDR3 is 14 residues. The full variable domain, in which reference TRBV2 and TRBJ2-5 provide the parts outside the CDR3, is EPEVTQTPSHQVTQMGQEVILRCVPISNHLYFYWYRQILGQKVEFLVSFYNNEISEKSEIFDDQFSVERPDGSNFTLKIRSTKLEDSAMYFCASSAQSRGETQYFGPGTRLLVL.

This clonotype was seen ten or more times. The chain carries TRBV13 and TRBJ2-5; 8 bases are shared with TRBD2. The germline CDR1 and CDR2 sequences are PRHDT and FYEKMQ (reference sequence). CDR3 length equals 14 residues. The V gene end was trimmed by 5 bases and the J gene end by 4 bases; junction bases not matched to a gene: 6. The CDR3 region is CASSPEREIETQYF. In nucleotides, the CDR3 is TGTGCCAGCAGCCCCGAGCGGGAGATAGAGACCCAGTACTTC.

This clonotype showed up just a few times. The rearrangement uses TRBV29-1 and TRBJ2-3; possibly TRBD1 or TRBD2 for D (6 bases each). Germline V gives CDR1 SQVTM, CDR2 ANQGSEA. CDR3 length equals 15 residues. V shed 7 bases and J shed 2 bases, with 19 bases lying between them. The CDR3 is CSANEQRGDTDTQYF. The CDR3 DNA is TGCAGCGCCAATGAACAGAGGGGGGACACAGATACGCAGTATTTT.